The 13 T cell receptor beta chains below were found in one sample sequenced in a study of T cell repertoires in cytomegalovirus infection. TCRdb re-called the reads through MiXCR, storing one row per CDR3 protein. The repertoire consists of more than 150,000 distinct CDR3 sequences, with roughly 19% occurring once and the leading ten covering around 2.7%. Sequencing used PBMCs. These receptors all stem from a human donor in good health (CMV status not recorded). Some clones in this sample may be carry-over from other donors' samples.

The chain employs TRBV2 and TRBJ1-4; D is perhaps TRBD1 (6 bases). Trimming removed 6 bases at V and 3 bases at J, with 20 bases between. In germline, CDR1 is SNHLY, CDR2 FYNNEI. CDR3 length: 17 amino acids. DNA for the CDR3: TGTGCCAGCAGGGCCGGGATCAACAGGGACGCTAATGAAAAACTGTTTTTT. It encodes CASRAGINRDANEKLFF. Complete variable domain (other parts from reference TRBV2 and TRBJ1-4): EPEVTQTPSHQVTQMGQEVILRCVPISNHLYFYWYRQILGQKVEFLVSFYNNEISEKSEIFDDQFSVERPDGSNFTLKIRSTKLEDSAMYFCASRAGINRDANEKLFFGSGTQLSVL.

This clonotype appeared many times. This chain uses TRBV7-2 with TRBJ1-3; D may be TRBD1 (5 bases). CDR1 and CDR2 from the germline V gene are SGHTA and FQGNSA. V was cut by 1 base and J by 3 bases, with 7 bases left in between. CDR3 length: 14 residues. This CDR3 reads CASSLGDVGNTIYF. Written as DNA, the CDR3 is TGTGCCAGCAGCTTAGGGGACGTTGGAAACACCATATATTTT.

V is TRBV6-2 or TRBV6-3 and J is TRBJ2-1, with D possibly matching TRBD1 (5 bases). The V gene's germline CDR1 is MNHEY and CDR2 SVGEGT. The CDR3 runs 13 residues. Trimming removed 7 bases from V and 13 bases from J, with 20 bases in between. The CDR3 coding sequence is TGTGCCAGCACCTACGTTCAGGGAATGGGACAGTTCTTC. This encodes CASTYVQGMGQFF.

At least ten counts were recorded for this clonotype. The rearrangement links TRBV7-2 to TRBJ1-2; D possibly corresponds to TRBD1 (6 bases). V lost 1 base, J lost 6 bases, and 15 bases lay in between. Germline-derived CDR1 and CDR2 are SGHTA and FQGNSA. The CDR3 is 15 amino acids. The CDR3 bases are TGTGCCAGCAGCTTAGGGTCTTCGGGGGGCGATGGCTACACCTTC. Amino acids: CASSLGSSGGDGYTF.

The chain couples TRBV29-1 to TRBJ1-2; unclear D gene. There are 15 residues in the CDR3. V gave up 1 base and J gave up 5 bases, with 17 bases separating them. CDR1 and CDR2 (germline): SQVTM, ANQGSEA. CDR3 sequence reads: CSVEGNTEKRYGYTF. CDR3 DNA sequence: TGCAGCGTTGAAGGGAATACAGAAAAGCGGTATGGCTACACCTTC.

The rearrangement links TRBV28 to TRBJ2-2; D is perhaps TRBD2 (6 bases). Trimming took 3 bases from V and 4 from J, leaving 12 bases between them. This CDR3 contains 15 residues. CDR1 MDHEN and CDR2 SYDVKM come from the germline V gene. This CDR3 reads CASSLAGTRTGELFF. As DNA, the CDR3 is TGTGCCAGCAGTTTGGCGGGAACTCGCACCGGGGAGCTGTTTTTT.

The chain uses TRBV20-1 and TRBJ2-3; TRBD1 might be the D (6 bases). The CDR3 length is 14 residues. CDR1 and CDR2 from the germline V gene are DFQATT and SNEGSKA (reference sequence). The CDR3 DNA sequence: TGCAGCCCCGTAAAGGCAGGGGCCACAGATACGCAGTATTTT. Translation gives CSPVKAGATDTQYF.

Many counts were recorded for this clonotype. The chain combines TRBV7-3 with TRBJ2-3; 16 nucleotides agree with TRBD2. Germline CDR1 and CDR2: SGHTA and FQGTGA. V lost 2 bases, J lost 1 base, and 6 bases stayed unmatched. This CDR3 contains 19 residues. The CDR3 reads CASSLGGLAGGPGTDTQYF. DNA for the CDR3: TGTGCCAGCAGCTTAGGGGGACTAGCGGGAGGGCCTGGCACAGATACGCAGTATTTT. Drawing the rest from reference TRBV7-3 and TRBJ2-3, the complete variable domain is GAGVSQTPSNKVTEKGKYVELRCDPISGHTALYWYRQSLGQGPEFLIYFQGTGAADDSGLPNDRFFAVRPEGSVSTLKIQRTERGDSAVYLCASSLGGLAGGPGTDTQYFGPGTRLTVL.

This clonotype has more than one count but fewer than ten. The chain is built from TRBV19 and TRBJ2-7; 8 bases agree with TRBD1. V lost 11 bases to trimming and J lost 4 bases; unmatched junction nucleotides: 7. There are 12 residues in the CDR3. Germline V gives CDR1 LNHDA, CDR2 SQIVND (reference sequence). This CDR3 is CAGKGTGYEQYF. The CDR3 nucleotides are TGTGCCGGAAAGGGGACAGGTTACGAGCAGTACTTC.

The V call is TRBV9, the J call TRBJ2-3; possibly TRBD2 for D (6 bases). CDR3 length: 17 residues. From germline, CDR1 is SGDLS and CDR2 YYNGEE. The V end lost 0 bases, the J end lost 0 bases, and 14 bases lay between the germline ends. CDR3 residues: CASSVAVPGASTDTQYF. The CDR3 nucleotides read TGTGCCAGCAGCGTAGCTGTACCGGGAGCTAGCACAGATACGCAGTATTTT. Full variable domain (remainder filled in from reference TRBV9 and TRBJ2-3): DSGVTQTPKHLITATGQRVTLRCSPRSGDLSVYWYQQSLDQGLQFLIQYYNGEERAKGNILERFSAQQFPDLHSELNLSSLELGDSALYFCASSVAVPGASTDTQYFGPGTRLTVL.

This chain connects TRBV7-9 to TRBJ2-6, with 9 bases matching TRBD2. The trim removed 2 bases at V and 1 base at J, leaving 9 bases unmatched. This CDR3 spans 19 amino acids. CDR1 is SEHNR, CDR2 FQNEAQ, per germline (reference sequence). CDR3 bases: TGTGCCAGCAGCTTAATGGTTGAAGCGGGAGGATCTGGGGCCAACGTCCTGACTTTC. The encoded protein is CASSLMVEAGGSGANVLTF.

This clonotype has ten or more counts. V is TRBV7-3 and J is TRBJ2-1; either TRBD1 or TRBD2 may supply D (6 bases each). V shed 6 bases and J shed 8 bases, with 17 bases lying between them. The CDR3 is 14 residues long. Germline values: CDR1 SGHTA, CDR2 FQGTGA. The CDR3 loop is CASSLGGIIDEQFF. CDR3 bases: TGTGCCAGCAGTTTAGGGGGGATTATCGATGAGCAGTTCTTC. Together with reference TRBV7-3 and TRBJ2-1, the CDR3 gives the full variable domain: GAGVSQTPSNKVTEKGKYVELRCDPISGHTALYWYRQSLGQGPEFLIYFQGTGAADDSGLPNDRFFAVRPEGSVSTLKIQRTERGDSAVYLCASSLGGIIDEQFFGPGTRLTVL.

The J gene is TRBJ1-5, the V gene TRBV6-5; D gene unclear. Germline loops: CDR1 MNHEY, CDR2 SVGAGI. The ends were cut back, 0 bases at V and 2 bases at J, with 11 bases in the middle. CDR3 size: 16 residues. In nucleotides, the CDR3 is TGTGCCAGCAGTTACTCCCCTCCTTTGGGCAATCAGCCCCAGCATTTT. Translated, it gives CASSYSPPLGNQPQHF.